Shown below are 3 T cell receptor beta chains from a single sample sequenced in a study of blood T cell repertoires in COVID-19 (dated by TCRdb to about 2020). Preparation of the library involved the immunoSEQ multiplex PCR assay. The table was pulled from immuneACCESS by TCRdb, which kept in-frame rearrangements only. Such tables lose some clones; where checked, under half of the loss comes from unresolved V genes, and the rest has no known cause. The table for this sample lists just over 95,000 clones; 90% of them were counted only once. Together, the top ten hold about 1.7% of the sample. Sequencing was done on a sample of peripheral blood. All receptors derive from a man aged 55 to 70 with acute or convalescent COVID-19.

The chain links TRBV27 to TRBJ2-5; 10 nucleotides agree with TRBD1. The CDR3 contains 16 residues. The ends lost 6 bases at V and 5 bases at J; junction bases unmatched: 12. The germline V gene encodes CDR1 MNHEY and CDR2 SMNVEV (reference sequence). The CDR3: CASRGFGQGEGETQYF. CDR3 coding DNA: TGTGCCAGCAGGGGGTTTGGACAGGGGGAGGGCGAGACCCAGTACTTC.

The chain recombines TRBV7-8 with TRBJ1-1; D unresolved. CDR1 SGHVS and CDR2 FQNEAQ come from the germline V gene. Trimming shortened V by 1 base and J by 5 bases, and 11 bases separated the two germline ends. The length of the CDR3 is 14 residues. CDR3: CASSLGAARTEAFF. DNA for the CDR3: TGTGCCAGCAGCTTAGGAGCCGCCCGAACTGAAGCTTTCTTT.

The chain has TRBV6-5 and TRBJ1-1; 7 nucleotides line up with TRBD1. There are 14 residues in the CDR3. Germline V gives CDR1 MNHEY, CDR2 SVGAGI. The junction had 4 bases not matched to a gene; V was cut back by 2 bases and J by 4 bases. CDR3 region: CASSYRGLSTEAFF. The CDR3 DNA reads as TGTGCCAGCAGTTACAGGGGGCTGAGCACTGAAGCTTTCTTT.